The entry below describes one T cell receptor (beta chain). The CDR3 runs to 16 residues. Per germline, CDR1 LGHDT and CDR2 YNNKEL (reference sequence). Trimming stripped 4 bases from V and 4 bases from J, with 18 bases between. This entry comes from a study of T-cell reconstitution after alpha-beta-depleted transplantation in children. TCRbeta library construction was performed incorporating unique molecular identifiers. TCRdb recomputed calls from the PCR reads with MiXCR, one row per CDR3 protein. The sample comprises 450,000 to 600,000 distinct CDR3 sequences, about 30% of which are singletons, and 2% to 2.5% rests with the top ten.

This specimen was PBMCs from the stem cell graft donor, taken from the stem cell graft. This sequence joins TRBV3-1 and TRBJ2-3; D may be TRBD2 (5 bases). The receptor comes from a human donor who donated a stem cell graft to a child with aplastic anemia. This CDR3 is CASSPIRGGSPDTQYF. The CDR3 DNA sequence: TGTGCCAGCAGCCCCATCCGCGGAGGCTCCCCAGATACGCAGTATTTT.